The 10 T cell receptor beta chains below were found in one sample sequenced in a study of T-cell memory formation after mild COVID-19. MiXCR was run by TCRdb on the 5' RACE reads, yielding one entry per CDR3 protein. The sample contains roughly 160,000 distinct CDR3 sequences, approximately 10% of which appear only once. The sample taken for sequencing was PBMCs or a T cell subset sorted from them (not recorded which). These receptors were collected from a young man who had mild COVID-19 (a few samples of this study predate the infection). Cell type and time point are not known.

This clonotype showed up many times. The rearrangement uses TRBV28 and TRBJ2-7, with 9 bases that match TRBD1. The V gene's germline CDR1 is MDHEN and CDR2 SYDVKM. There are 15 residues in the CDR3. The junction had 10 bases not matched to a gene; V was cut back by 7 bases and J by 3 bases. CDR3 sequence (DNA): TGTGCCAGCACCACTCCGGGACAGGGTTTCTACGAGCAGTACTTC. Its protein is CASTTPGQGFYEQYF.

The J gene is TRBJ2-6, the V gene TRBV6-2 or TRBV6-3; 7 nucleotides agree with TRBD1. Germline assignment: CDR1 MNHEY and CDR2 SVGEGT. This CDR3 spans 16 amino acids. V gave up 4 bases and J gave up 4 bases; unmatched junction bases: 7. This chain's CDR3 is CASSSGTAAGANVLTF. Written as DNA, the CDR3 is TGTGCCAGCAGTTCCGGGACAGCGGCGGGGGCCAACGTCCTGACTTTC.

This chain joins TRBV12-3 or TRBV12-4 and TRBJ2-3, with 9 bases fitting TRBD2. This CDR3 region has 17 residues. Germline trimming cut 1 base from V and 1 base from J; bases unmatched to any gene: 6. As DNA, the CDR3 is TGTGCCAGCAGTTTAGTGCGGGGGGGCCCTCGCACAGATACGCAGTATTTT. Protein: CASSLVRGGPRTDTQYF.

The sample holds a few counts of this clonotype. The chain links TRBV11-2 to TRBJ1-6; D call uncertain. The V end lost 5 bases, the J end lost 7 bases, and 12 bases lay between the germline ends. This CDR3 spans 14 amino acids. Germline CDR1 reads SGHAT; CDR2 reads FQNNGV. CDR3: CASSRTPRNSPLHF. CDR3 nucleotides: TGTGCCAGCAGCCGGACTCCTAGGAATTCACCCCTCCACTTT.

At least ten counts were recorded for this clonotype. The rearrangement links TRBV12-3 or TRBV12-4 to TRBJ1-5; maybe TRBD1 (5 bases). The V and J ends lost 5 bases and 2 bases respectively, with 10 bases between them. The CDR3 contains 14 residues. The CDR3 DNA reads as TGTGCCAGCAGTCCTGCGGGGGGCAATCAGCCCCAGCATTTT. Translation gives CASSPAGGNQPQHF.

The chain couples TRBV29-1 to TRBJ2-7, with D perhaps being TRBD1 or TRBD2 (5 bases each). Trimming pared 3 bases from V and 0 bases from J, leaving 15 bases between. This CDR3 contains 15 residues. Germline CDR1 SQVTM, CDR2 ANQGSEA. CDR3 coding DNA: TGCAGCGTTGAGGTAACCGGGACGCGCTCCTACGAGCAGTACTTC. Translating gives CSVEVTGTRSYEQYF.

The V gene is TRBV2, the J gene TRBJ2-6; a possible D gene is TRBD1 (6 bases). Germline lookup yields CDR1 SNHLY and CDR2 FYNNEI. The CDR3 runs 15 residues. The V gene lost 7 bases and the J gene lost 4 bases, with 14 bases spanning the gap. CDR3 coding DNA: TGTGCCAGCACCGAAGTGGGGGCCGGGGCCAACGTCCTGACTTTC. It translates to CASTEVGAGANVLTF.

The V call is TRBV7-3, the J call TRBJ1-2; no clear D. Germline V CDR1 and CDR2: SGHTA, FQGTGA. There are 13 residues in the CDR3. V shed 1 base and J shed 9 bases, with 12 bases lying between them. The CDR3 DNA sequence: TGTGCCAGCAGCTTAAGTCAGTCTGCCTGCTACACCTTC. It is translated as CASSLSQSACYTF.

This clonotype has more than one count but fewer than ten. The V call is TRBV7-9, the J call TRBJ2-5; D may correspond to TRBD1 or TRBD2 (5 bases each). Germline V gene sequence: CDR1 SEHNR, CDR2 FQNEAQ (reference sequence). There are 15 residues in the CDR3. The V end was cut by 5 bases, the J end by 1 base, with 14 bases between. CDR3 sequence: CASSRGTGVQETQYF. The CDR3 DNA is TGTGCCAGCAGCCGAGGGACCGGGGTCCAAGAGACCCAGTACTTC.

The J gene is TRBJ2-2, the V gene TRBV18; D unclear. The CDR3 spans 16 residues. V was cut by 1 base and J by 0 bases, with 9 bases left in between. The germline CDR1 and CDR2 sequences are KGHSH and LQKENI. CDR3 in amino acids: CASSPRKGTNTGELFF. The CDR3, as DNA: TGTGCCAGCTCACCACGAAAAGGGACGAACACCGGGGAGCTGTTTTTT.